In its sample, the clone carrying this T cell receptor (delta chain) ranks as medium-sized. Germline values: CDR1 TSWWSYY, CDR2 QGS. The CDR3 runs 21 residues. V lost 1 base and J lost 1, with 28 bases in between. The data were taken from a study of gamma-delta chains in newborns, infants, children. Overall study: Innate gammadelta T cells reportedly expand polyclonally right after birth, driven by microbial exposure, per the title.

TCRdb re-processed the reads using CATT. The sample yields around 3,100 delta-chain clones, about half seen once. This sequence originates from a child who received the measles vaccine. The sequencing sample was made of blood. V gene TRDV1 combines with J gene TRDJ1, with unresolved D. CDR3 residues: CALGERPHSLFPWCRTDKLIF. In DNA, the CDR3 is TGTGCTCTTGGGGAACGGCCCCACTCCCTTTTCCCTTGGTGCCGCACCGATAAACTCATCTTT.